The rows below give T cell receptor beta chains drawn from one sample of a study of cytomegalovirus exposure and HLA in healthy donors. Assay used: immunoSEQ multiplex PCR; TCRdb lists only in-frame clones, some missing. Of some 180,000 clones in the sample, around 84% were seen once. Sequenced material: PBMCs. These receptors all come from a man aged 30-40 years in good health and CMV-seropositive. Both conserved end residues are part of each CDR3. The order of the fields is J gene, CDR3 length, D gene, clone size, V gene, CDR3 DNA, CDR3 protein. The D gene is left open where the match is weak. Only part of the rows carry a size: once, few, many, or a class if the clone is expanded.

TRBJ2-1,16,TRBD2,.,TRBV6-6,TGTGCCAGCAGCGGGACTAGGCCAAGTGCCCTCAATGAGCAGTTCTTC,CASSGTRPSALNEQFF
TRBJ1-5,15,.,.,TRBV7-2,TGTGCCAGCAGCTTAGAATCTGCCGGGGTTCAGCCCCAGCATTTT,CASSLESAGVQPQHF
TRBJ1-1,13,.,once,TRBV6-1,TGTGCCAGCACGCGGCAGTTGAACACTGAAGCTTTCTTT,CASTRQLNTEAFF
TRBJ1-5,16,.,.,TRBV4-3,TGCGCCAGCAGCCAATTGTCAGGGGCCAGCAATCAGCCCCAGCATTTT,CASSQLSGASNQPQHF
TRBJ1-5,14,TRBD1,.,TRBV27,TGTGCCAGCAGGTACAGGGGTGGCAATCAGCCCCAGCATTTT,CASRYRGGNQPQHF
TRBJ2-1,14,TRBD2,.,TRBV11-2,TGTGCCAGTACCGGGACTAGAGGGACCAATGAGCAGTTCTTC,CASTGTRGTNEQFF
TRBJ2-1,16,TRBD1,.,TRBV7-3,TGTGCCAGCAGCCCGTCGGACAGGAGCTCCTACAATGAGCAGTTCTTC,CASSPSDRSSYNEQFF
TRBJ2-1,15,TRBD2,.,TRBV5-4,TGTGCCAGCAGCTTGGTCGCGGGAGGGTACAATGAGCAGTTCTTC,CASSLVAGGYNEQFF
TRBJ2-4,14,TRBD1,.,TRBV4-1,TGCGCCAGCAGCCTAGGGGGCCTTGGCAACATTCAGTACTTC,CASSLGGLGNIQYF
TRBJ1-4,15,TRBD1,.,TRBV7-6,TGTGCCAGCAGCTTAGCGAGGGGGCCTAATGAAAAACTGTTTTTT,CASSLARGPNEKLFF
TRBJ1-3,15,TRBD1,few,TRBV7-9,TGTGCCAGCAGCAGCTGGGACAGGGCTGGAAACACCATATATTTT,CASSSWDRAGNTIYF
TRBJ1-1,15,.,.,TRBV15,TGTGCCACCAGCAGAGATAGGGCGGCAGGGGCAGCAGCTTTCTTT,CATSRDRAAGAAAFF
TRBJ1-1,17,.,.,TRBV7-2,TGTGCCAGCAGCTCACCAGGGACTGCTGCGATGAACACTGAAGCTTTCTTT,CASSSPGTAAMNTEAFF
TRBJ1-2,11,.,few,TRBV12-5,TGTGCTAGTGGTTTGGTGGGCGGCTACACCTTC,CASGLVGGYTF
TRBJ2-3,12,TRBD1,.,TRBV11-3,TGTGCCACAACAGGGGCCACAGATACGCAGTATTTT,CATTGATDTQYF
TRBJ1-2,17,.,.,TRBV7-9,TGTGCCAGCAGCTTAGACGCCACATCGACTAGGGCGTATGGCTACACCTTC,CASSLDATSTRAYGYTF
TRBJ2-3,17,TRBD2,.,TRBV7-2,TGTGCCAGCAGCTTATTTTCTGAGCGGGACCCCTTCGGTACGCAGTATTTT,CASSLFSERDPFGTQYF
TRBJ2-2,13,.,few,TRBV6-5,TGTGCCAGCAGTTACCGGTACACCGGGGAGCTGTTTTTT,CASSYRYTGELFF
TRBJ2-7,14,.,.,TRBV7-9,TGTGCCAGCAGCTTAGACGAGAGGCTCCACGAGCAGTACTTC,CASSLDERLHEQYF
TRBJ1-2,9,.,.,TRBV29-1,TGCAGCGCCAATGAGGGCTACACCTTC,CSANEGYTF
TRBJ2-1,10,.,few,TRBV2,TGTGCCAGCGACGGAGGACGGGGGTTCTTC,CASDGGRGFF
TRBJ2-1,16,TRBD2,.,TRBV27,TGTGCCAGCAGGGCTAGCGGGAGGACGCCCTACAATGAGCAGTTCTTC,CASRASGRTPYNEQFF
TRBJ1-5,13,.,.,TRBV4-1,TGCGCCAGCAGCCTCAGGCGCAATCAGCCCCAGCATTTT,CASSLRRNQPQHF
TRBJ2-3,18,TRBD2,.,TRBV7-2,TGTGCCAGCAGCTTAGTATCCCGGGAGGGCGAGGGATCAGATACGCAGTATTTT,CASSLVSREGEGSDTQYF
TRBJ2-1,16,TRBD2,.,TRBV7-9,TGTGCCAGCAGCTTAGCAGCTAGCGGGAGGTACAATGAGCAGTTCTTC,CASSLAASGRYNEQFF
TRBJ2-6,19,TRBD2,.,TRBV7-2,TGTGCCAGCAGCCGCAGCGGGGCAAGGGGTCTCTCTGGGGCCAACGTCCTGACTTTC,CASSRSGARGLSGANVLTF